This TCR beta chain was identified in a study of cytotoxic CD8 clonotypes in ibrutinib-treated CLL. On the study more broadly: Investigators reported approximately 25 partial and 2 complete responses; after median roughly 70 months, roughly 15 patients remained remitted and some 12 progressed. Productive templates per sample averaged nearly 260,000; productive rearrangements, just under 95,000.

This CDR3 contains 13 residues. From germline, CDR1 is SGHTA and CDR2 FQGTGA. Trimming pared 5 bases from V and 2 bases from J, leaving 6 bases between. The repertoire was sequenced with immunoSEQ multiplex PCR; TCRdb's copy has only in-frame clones and lacks some. This sample has approximately 80,000 clones, with about 82% found just once. The V call is TRBV7-3, the J call TRBJ2-2; D is possibly TRBD2 (5 bases). The receptor was isolated from a human donor with chronic lymphocytic leukemia. The sequencing used PBMCs, collected before ibrutinib treatment. The CDR3 sequence: CASSRGNTGELFF. The CDR3, as DNA: TGTGCCAGCAGCCGGGGTAACACCGGGGAGCTGTTTTTT.